This record concerns one TCR beta chain sequence. The antigen remains undetermined. This sample was taken from a study of T cell repertoires in cytomegalovirus infection. Study details: Well-studied HLA-B-restricted CMV epitopes were used in the study alongside recently identified HLA-C-restricted ones. TCR beta signatures that were public indicated CMV infection and matching HLA type. The study's findings and limits: The ex vivo response was dominated by HLA-C-restricted CMV-specific TCR beta clonotypes. Cumulated frequencies of public TCR beta families served to identify carriers of CMV plus the relevant HLA.

Via MiXCR, TCRdb re-called the reads, giving one row per CDR3 protein. The profile shows about 310,000 distinct CDR3 sequences, 25% of them singletons. The sample was cultured PBMCs, taken from culture after CMV antigen stimulation. This sequence was found in a human donor in good health (CMV status not recorded). Some clones in this sample may be carry-over from other donors' samples.

The CDR3 bases are TGTGCCAGCAGCTTAACGACCGGCTACGAGCAGTACTTC. Protein sequence: CASSLTTGYEQYF. The chain combines TRBV7-3 with TRBJ2-7; D unresolved. V dropped 0 bases and J dropped 3 bases, with 6 bases sitting between them. From germline, CDR1 is SGHTA and CDR2 FQGTGA. The CDR3 length is 13 residues.